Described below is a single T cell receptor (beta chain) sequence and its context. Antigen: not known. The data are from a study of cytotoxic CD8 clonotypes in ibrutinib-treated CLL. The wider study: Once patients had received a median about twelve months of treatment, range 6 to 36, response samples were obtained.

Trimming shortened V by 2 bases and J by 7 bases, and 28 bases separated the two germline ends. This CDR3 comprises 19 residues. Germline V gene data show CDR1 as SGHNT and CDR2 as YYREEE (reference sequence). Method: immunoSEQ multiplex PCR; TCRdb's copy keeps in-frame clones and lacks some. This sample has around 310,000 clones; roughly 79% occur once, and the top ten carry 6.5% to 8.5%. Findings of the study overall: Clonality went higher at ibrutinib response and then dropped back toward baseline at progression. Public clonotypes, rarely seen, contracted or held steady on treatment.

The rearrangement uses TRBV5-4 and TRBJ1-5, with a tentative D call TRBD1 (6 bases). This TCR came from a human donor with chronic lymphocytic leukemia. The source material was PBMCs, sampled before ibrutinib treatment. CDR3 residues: CASSFTTGLGPGAVQPQHF. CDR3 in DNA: TGTGCCAGCAGCTTTACTACAGGGCTGGGACCGGGGGCTGTCCAGCCCCAGCATTTT.